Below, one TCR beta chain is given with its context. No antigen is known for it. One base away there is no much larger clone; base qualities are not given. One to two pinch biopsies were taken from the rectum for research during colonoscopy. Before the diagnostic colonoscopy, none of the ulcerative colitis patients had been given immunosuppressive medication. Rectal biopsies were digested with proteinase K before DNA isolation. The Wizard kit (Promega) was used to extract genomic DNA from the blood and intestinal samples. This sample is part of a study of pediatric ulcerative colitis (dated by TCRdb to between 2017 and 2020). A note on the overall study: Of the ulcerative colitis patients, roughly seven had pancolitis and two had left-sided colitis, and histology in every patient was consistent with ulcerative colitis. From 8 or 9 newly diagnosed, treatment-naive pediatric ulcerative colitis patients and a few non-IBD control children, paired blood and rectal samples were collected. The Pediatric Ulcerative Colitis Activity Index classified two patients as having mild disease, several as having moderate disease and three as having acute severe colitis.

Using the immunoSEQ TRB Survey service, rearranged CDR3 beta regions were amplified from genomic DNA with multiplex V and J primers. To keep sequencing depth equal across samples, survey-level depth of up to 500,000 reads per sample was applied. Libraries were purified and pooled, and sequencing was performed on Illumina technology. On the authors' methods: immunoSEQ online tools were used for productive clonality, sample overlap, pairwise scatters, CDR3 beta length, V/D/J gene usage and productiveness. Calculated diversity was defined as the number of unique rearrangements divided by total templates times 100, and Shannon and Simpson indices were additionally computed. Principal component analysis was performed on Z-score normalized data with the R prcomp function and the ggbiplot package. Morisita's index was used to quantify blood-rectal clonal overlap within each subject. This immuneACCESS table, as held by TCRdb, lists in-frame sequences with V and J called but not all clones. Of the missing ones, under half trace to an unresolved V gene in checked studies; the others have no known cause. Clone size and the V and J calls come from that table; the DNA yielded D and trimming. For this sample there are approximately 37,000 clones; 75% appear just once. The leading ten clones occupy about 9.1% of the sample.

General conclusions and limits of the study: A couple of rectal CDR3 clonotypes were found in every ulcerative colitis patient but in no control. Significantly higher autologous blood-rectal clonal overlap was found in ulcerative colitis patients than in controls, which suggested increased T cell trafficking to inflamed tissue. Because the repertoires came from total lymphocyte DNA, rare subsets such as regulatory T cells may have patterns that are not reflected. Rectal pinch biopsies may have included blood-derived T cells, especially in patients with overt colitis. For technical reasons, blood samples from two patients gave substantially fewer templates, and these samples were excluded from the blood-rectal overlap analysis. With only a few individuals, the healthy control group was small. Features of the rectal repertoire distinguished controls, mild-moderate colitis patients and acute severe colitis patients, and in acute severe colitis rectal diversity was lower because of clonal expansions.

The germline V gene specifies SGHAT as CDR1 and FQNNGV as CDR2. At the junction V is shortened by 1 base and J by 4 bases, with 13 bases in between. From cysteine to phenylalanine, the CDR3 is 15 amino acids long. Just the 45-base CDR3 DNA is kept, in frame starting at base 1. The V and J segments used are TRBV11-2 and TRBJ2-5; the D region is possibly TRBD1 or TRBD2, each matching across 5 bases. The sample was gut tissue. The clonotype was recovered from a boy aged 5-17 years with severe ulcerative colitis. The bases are TGTGCCAGCAGCTTAGGACGGGGCGGGCGAGAGACCCAGTACTTC. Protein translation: CASSLGRGGRETQYF.